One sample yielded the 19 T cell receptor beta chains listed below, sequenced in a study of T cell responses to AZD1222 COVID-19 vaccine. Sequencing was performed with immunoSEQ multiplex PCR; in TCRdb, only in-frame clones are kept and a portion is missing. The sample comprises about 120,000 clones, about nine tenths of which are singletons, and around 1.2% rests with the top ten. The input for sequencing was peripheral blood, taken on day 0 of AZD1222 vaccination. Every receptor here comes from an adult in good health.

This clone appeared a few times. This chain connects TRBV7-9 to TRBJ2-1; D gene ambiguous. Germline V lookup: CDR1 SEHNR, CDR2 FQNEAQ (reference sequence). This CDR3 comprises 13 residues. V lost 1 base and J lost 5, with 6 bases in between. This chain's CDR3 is CASSLVRDNEQFF. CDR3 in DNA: TGTGCCAGCAGCTTAGTAAGGGACAATGAGCAGTTCTTC.

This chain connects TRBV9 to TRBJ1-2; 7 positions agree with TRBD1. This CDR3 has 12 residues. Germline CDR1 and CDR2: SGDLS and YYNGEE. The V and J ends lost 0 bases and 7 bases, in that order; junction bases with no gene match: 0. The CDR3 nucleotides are TGTGCCAGCAGCGTAGGGGACAGTGGCTACACCTTC. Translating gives CASSVGDSGYTF.

DNA for the CDR3: TGTGCCTGGAGTACCGAGAGGCACGTCCTGACTTTC. Protein: CAWSTERHVLTF. The gene calls are TRBV30 and TRBJ2-6; D unresolved. Trimming removed 2 bases at V and 11 bases at J, with 10 bases between. CDR1 and CDR2 from the germline V gene are GTSNPN and SVGIG (reference sequence). The CDR3 is made up of 12 amino acids.

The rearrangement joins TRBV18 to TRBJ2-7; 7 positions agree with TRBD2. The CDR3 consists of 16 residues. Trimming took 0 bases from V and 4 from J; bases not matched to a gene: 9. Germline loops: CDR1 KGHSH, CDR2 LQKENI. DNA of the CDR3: TGTGCCAGCTCACCACCGGGCACTAGCGTGTTGTACGAGCAGTACTTC. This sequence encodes CASSPPGTSVLYEQYF.

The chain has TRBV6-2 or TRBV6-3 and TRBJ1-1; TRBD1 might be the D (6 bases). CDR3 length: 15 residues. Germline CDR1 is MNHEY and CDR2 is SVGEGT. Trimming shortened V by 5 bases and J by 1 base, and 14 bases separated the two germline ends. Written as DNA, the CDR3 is TGTGCCAGCAGTAACACCGGGACATCGAACACTGAAGCTTTCTTT. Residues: CASSNTGTSNTEAFF.

This CDR3 reads CASSQGLAGGYEQYF. CDR3 sequence (DNA): TGCGCCAGCAGCCAAGGGCTAGCGGGGGGGTACGAGCAGTACTTC. The gene calls are TRBV4-1 and TRBJ2-7, with 12 nucleotides matching TRBD2. This CDR3 is 15 amino acids long. Germline V gives CDR1 MGHRA, CDR2 YSYEKL. Trimming at V came to 1 base and at J to 4 bases, leaving 2 bases not matched to a gene.

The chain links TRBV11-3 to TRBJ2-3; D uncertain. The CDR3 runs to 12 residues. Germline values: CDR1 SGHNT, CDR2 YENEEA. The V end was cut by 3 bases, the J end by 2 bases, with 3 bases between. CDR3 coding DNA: TGTGCCAGCAGCTTTTTCACAGATACGCAGTATTTT. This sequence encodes CASSFFTDTQYF.

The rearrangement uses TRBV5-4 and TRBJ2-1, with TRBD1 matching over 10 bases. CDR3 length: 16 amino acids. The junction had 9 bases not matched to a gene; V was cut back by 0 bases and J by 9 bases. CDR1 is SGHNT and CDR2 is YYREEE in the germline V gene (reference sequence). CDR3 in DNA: TGTGCCAGCAGCTTGGGAGGGACAGGGGATGAAGGTGAGCAGTTCTTC. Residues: CASSLGGTGDEGEQFF.

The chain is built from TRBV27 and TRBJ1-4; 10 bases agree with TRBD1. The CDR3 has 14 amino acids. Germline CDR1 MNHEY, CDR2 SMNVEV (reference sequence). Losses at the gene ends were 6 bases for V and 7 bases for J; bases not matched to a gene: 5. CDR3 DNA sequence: TGTGCCAGCAGGGGGACAGGGGCGGGTGAAAAACTGTTTTTT. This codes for CASRGTGAGEKLFF.

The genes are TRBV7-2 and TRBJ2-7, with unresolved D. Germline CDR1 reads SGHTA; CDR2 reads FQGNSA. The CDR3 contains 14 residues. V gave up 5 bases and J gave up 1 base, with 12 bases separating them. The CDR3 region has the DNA TGTGCCAGCAGCCCATACCAAAGATCCTACGAGCAGTACTTC. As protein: CASSPYQRSYEQYF.

The CDR3, as DNA: TGTGCCAGCAGCTTAGCCGGACAGGGGGGAAACACCATATATTTT. Its protein product is CASSLAGQGGNTIYF. The V gene is TRBV5-4, the J gene TRBJ1-3; 9 nucleotides line up with TRBD1. This CDR3 comprises 15 residues. Germline-derived CDR1 and CDR2 are SGHNT and YYREEE (reference sequence). V shed 2 bases, J shed 4 bases, and the junction held 4 bases outside the gene matches.

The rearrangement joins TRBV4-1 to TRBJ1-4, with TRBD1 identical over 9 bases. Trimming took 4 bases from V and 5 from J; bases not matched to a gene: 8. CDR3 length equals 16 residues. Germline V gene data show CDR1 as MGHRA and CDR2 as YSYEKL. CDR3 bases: TGCGCCAGCAGCCGCGACGGGACAGGGAGGAATGAAAAACTGTTTTTT. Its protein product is CASSRDGTGRNEKLFF.

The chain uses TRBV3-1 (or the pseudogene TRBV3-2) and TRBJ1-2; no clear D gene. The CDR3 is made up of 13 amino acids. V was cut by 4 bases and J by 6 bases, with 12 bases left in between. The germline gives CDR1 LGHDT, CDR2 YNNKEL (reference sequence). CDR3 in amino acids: CASSPGAADGYTF. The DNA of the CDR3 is TGTGCCAGCAGCCCCGGAGCAGCCGATGGCTACACCTTC.

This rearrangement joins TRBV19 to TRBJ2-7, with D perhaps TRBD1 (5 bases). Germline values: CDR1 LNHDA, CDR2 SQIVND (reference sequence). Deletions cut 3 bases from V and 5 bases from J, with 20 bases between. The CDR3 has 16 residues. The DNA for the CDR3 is TGTGCCAGTAGTATTTCATTTGGTAGGACACATAACGAGCAGTACTTC. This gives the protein CASSISFGRTHNEQYF.

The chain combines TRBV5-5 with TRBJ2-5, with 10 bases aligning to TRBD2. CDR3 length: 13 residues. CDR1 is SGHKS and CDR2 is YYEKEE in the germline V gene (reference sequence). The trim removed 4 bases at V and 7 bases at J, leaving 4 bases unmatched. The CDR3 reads CASSPSGGGTQYF. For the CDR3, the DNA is TGTGCCAGCAGCCCTAGCGGGGGAGGGACCCAGTACTTC. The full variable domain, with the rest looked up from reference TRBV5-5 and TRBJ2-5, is DAGVTQSPTHLIKTRGQQVTLRCSPISGHKSVSWYQQVLGQGPQFIFQYYEKEERGRGNFPDRFSARQFPNYSSELNVNALLLGDSALYLCASSPSGGGTQYFGPGTRLLVL.

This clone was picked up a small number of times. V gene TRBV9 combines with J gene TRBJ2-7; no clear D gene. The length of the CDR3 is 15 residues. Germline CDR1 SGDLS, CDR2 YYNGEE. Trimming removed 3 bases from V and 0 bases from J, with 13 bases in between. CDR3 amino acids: CASSASASTSYEQYF. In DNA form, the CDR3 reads TGTGCCAGCAGCGCCAGCGCCTCTACCTCCTACGAGCAGTACTTC. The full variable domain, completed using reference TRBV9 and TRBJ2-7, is DSGVTQTPKHLITATGQRVTLRCSPRSGDLSVYWYQQSLDQGLQFLIQYYNGEERAKGNILERFSAQQFPDLHSELNLSSLELGDSALYFCASSASASTSYEQYFGPGTRLTVT.

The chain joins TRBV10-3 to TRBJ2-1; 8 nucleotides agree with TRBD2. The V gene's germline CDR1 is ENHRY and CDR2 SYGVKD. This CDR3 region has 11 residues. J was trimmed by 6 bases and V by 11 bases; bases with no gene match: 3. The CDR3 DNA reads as TGTGCCTCGGGGGGGCGCAATGAGCAGTTCTTC. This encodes CASGGRNEQFF.

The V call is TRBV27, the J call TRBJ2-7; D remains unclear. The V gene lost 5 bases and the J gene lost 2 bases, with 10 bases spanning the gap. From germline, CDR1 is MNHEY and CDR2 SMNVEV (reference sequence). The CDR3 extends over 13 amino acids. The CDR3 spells CASSIGIAYEQYF. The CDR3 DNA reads TGTGCCAGCAGTATAGGGATCGCCTACGAGCAGTACTTC.

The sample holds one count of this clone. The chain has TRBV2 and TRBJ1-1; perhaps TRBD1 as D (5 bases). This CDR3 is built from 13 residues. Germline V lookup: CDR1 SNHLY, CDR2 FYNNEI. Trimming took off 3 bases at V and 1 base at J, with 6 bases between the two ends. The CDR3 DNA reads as TGTGCCAGCAGTGATACAGGGAACACTGAAGCTTTCTTT. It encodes CASSDTGNTEAFF.